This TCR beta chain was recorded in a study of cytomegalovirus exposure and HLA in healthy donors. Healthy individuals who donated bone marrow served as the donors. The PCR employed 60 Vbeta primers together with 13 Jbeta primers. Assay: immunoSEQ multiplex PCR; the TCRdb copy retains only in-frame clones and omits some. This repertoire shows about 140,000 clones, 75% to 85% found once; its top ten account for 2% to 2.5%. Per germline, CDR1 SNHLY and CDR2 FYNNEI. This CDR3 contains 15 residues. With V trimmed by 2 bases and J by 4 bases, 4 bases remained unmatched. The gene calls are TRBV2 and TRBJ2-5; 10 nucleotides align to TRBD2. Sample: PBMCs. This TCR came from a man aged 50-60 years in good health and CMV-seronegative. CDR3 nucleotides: TGTGCCAGCAGTGAATTAGCGGGGGGCCGAGAGACCCAGTACTTC. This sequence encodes CASSELAGGRETQYF.